This T cell receptor (beta chain) originates from a study of beta chain features in type 1 diabetes. Background on the study: The study found patients and healthy donors alike in age, gender and cell yields.

The investigators reverse transcribed all of the isolated RNA, so they sequenced expressed TCRB transcripts. Profiling relied on immunoSEQ multiplex PCR, and the TCRdb table lists in-frame clones only, not all of them. The sample consists of about 700,000 clones, 13% of them appearing once. Points on this clone: Its specificity is unknown.

Findings and caveats of the study: Moderate yet significant TCRB CDR3 shortening was seen in Type 1 diabetes patients in all four CD4+ subsets. Unsettled here was the matter of whether HLA type influences TCRB rearrangement. A PCR bias possibly favoring shorter templates would apply equally to patients and controls.

Every donor provided one heparinised blood draw, which averaged approximately 100 mL. Germline values: CDR1 MRHNA, CDR2 SNTAGT. The ends were cut back, 5 bases at V and 3 bases at J, with 14 bases in the middle. The CDR3 length is 16 residues. Sequencing was done on a sample of naive CD4+ T cells from blood. This TCR derives from a man aged 18 to 35 with type 1 diabetes. The V gene is TRBV6-4, the J gene TRBJ1-6, with D possibly matching TRBD1 (5 bases). The CDR3 here is CASSSGPRFYNSPLHF. Written as DNA, the CDR3 is TGTGCCAGCAGTTCGGGACCGAGATTCTATAATTCACCCCTCCACTTT.